The source of this T cell receptor beta chain is a study of radiation and T cells in renal cell carcinoma. The overall study: Nephrectomy followed 15 Gy stereotactic body radiation by 4 weeks.

The method was immunoSEQ multiplex PCR; TCRdb's version includes in-frame clones alone and lacks a portion of them. The sample contains roughly 80,000 clones, approximately 86% of which appear only once. This CDR3 has 13 amino acids. The V end was cut by 1 base, the J end by 8 bases, with 8 bases between. Germline loops: CDR1 LNHNV, CDR2 YYDKDF (reference sequence). Time point reported: blood 2 weeks post-SBRT. Treatment here: 15 Gy SBRT to primary tumor, nephrectomy 4 weeks later. The chain uses TRBV15 and TRBJ1-4; D not certain. The TCR sequence derives from a woman in her 50s with renal cell carcinoma. The sequencing here drew on blood, taken from a patient whose treatment included radiotherapy and nephrectomy. CDR3 residues: CATSRGKGEKLFF. CDR3 sequence (DNA): TGTGCCACCAGCAGAGGAAAAGGCGAAAAACTGTTTTTT.